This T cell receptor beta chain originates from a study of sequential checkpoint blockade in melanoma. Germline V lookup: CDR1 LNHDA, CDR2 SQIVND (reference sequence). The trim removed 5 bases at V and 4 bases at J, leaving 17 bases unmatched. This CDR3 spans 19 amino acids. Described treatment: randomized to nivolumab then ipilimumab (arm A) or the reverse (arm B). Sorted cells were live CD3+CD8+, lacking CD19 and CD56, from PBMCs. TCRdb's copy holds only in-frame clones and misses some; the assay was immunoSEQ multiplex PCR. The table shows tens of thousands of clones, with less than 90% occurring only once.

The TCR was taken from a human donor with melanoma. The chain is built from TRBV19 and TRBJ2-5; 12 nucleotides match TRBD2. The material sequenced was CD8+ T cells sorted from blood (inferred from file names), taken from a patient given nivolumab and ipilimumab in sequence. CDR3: CASSFASGGAYIQGETQYF. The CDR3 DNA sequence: TGTGCCAGTAGTTTCGCTAGCGGGGGGGCCTATATCCAAGGAGAGACCCAGTACTTC.